This T cell receptor beta chain was found in a study of tumor and adjacent non-tumor tissue in lung cancer. Study information: Patients were aged about 31 to 85, about 10 men and about 5 women, stage I to III.

This clonotype has at least ten counts. The library came from three nested PCR rounds adapted from ARM-PCR protocols. MiXCR, run by TCRdb on the multiplex PCR reads, gives a single entry per CDR3 protein. Here the sample spans some 51,000 distinct CDR3 sequences, 64% being singletons. This sample's RNA came from whole unsorted tissue. More than 3 cm separated this lung sample from the edge of the tumor. This CDR3 is built from 14 residues. The J segment lost 4 bases and the V segment lost 4 bases, leaving 0 bases of the junction unmatched. CDR1 is SGHRS and CDR2 is YFSETQ in the germline V gene. The chain employs TRBV5-1 and TRBJ2-2; 11 bases are a match to TRBD2. The TCR comes from a woman aged 70-85 years with non-small cell lung cancer. The sequencing input was distant non-tumor lung tissue. CDR3 in DNA: TGCGCCAGCAGCCTAGCGGGGGGCACCGGGGAGCTGTTTTTT. Its translation is CASSLAGGTGELFF.